There are a few counts of the clone carrying this T cell receptor (beta chain). CDR1 and CDR2 from the germline V gene are MNHNS and SASEGT. Losses at the gene ends were 6 bases for V and 5 bases for J; bases not matched to a gene: 8. CDR3 length: 15 amino acids. The data originate from a study of response to subunit inactivated influenza vaccine. In TCRdb, the RT-PCR reads were re-called with MiXCR into one record per CDR3 protein. The sample consists of about 570,000 distinct CDR3 sequences, 11% of them appearing once. In addition, the sample was reused for a study of T cells expressing NK-cell markers. That source reports: 5'RACE template switching built TCR beta cDNA with unique molecular identifiers. Cells sorted as CD3+CD56+NKG2C+, CD3+CD56+NKG2C- and CD3+CD56-NKG2C+ T cells supplied the TCR beta repertoires. Of the CD8+ T cell pool in several donors, roughly 1.0-7.5% was accounted for by dominant NKG2C+ clonotypes.

Specimen: PBMCs from blood, collected on the day of vaccination. This sequence joins TRBV6-1 and TRBJ2-1, with 9 bases fitting TRBD1. This receptor was identified in a man aged 50 or older who received an inactivated influenza vaccine. CDR3 loop: CASRKPDRGNNEQFF. The CDR3 DNA is TGTGCCAGCAGAAAACCGGACAGGGGAAACAATGAGCAGTTCTTC.